The 27 T cell receptor beta chains presented below share a single source sample, sequenced in a study of graft-versus-host responses after intestinal transplantation. Repertoires were generated with immunoSEQ multiplex PCR, while TCRdb's copy carries only in-frame clones and drops some. In the table there are 100,000 to 140,000 clones, roughly 87% of which are singletons. These receptors have no known antigen. The specimen comprised unstimulated CD4+ T cells sorted from spleen or lymph node cells, sampled before transplant. Receptors were obtained from a human donor who was the organ donor for an intestinal transplant.

The chain links TRBV6-6 to TRBJ2-5, with TRBD1 identical over 7 bases. Trimming cost V 5 bases and J 2 bases; bases outside gene matches: 11. This CDR3 is 16 amino acids long. CDR1 is MNHNY and CDR2 is SVGAGI in the germline V gene (reference sequence). The CDR3 coding sequence is TGTGCCAGCAGTCAAAGACAGGGTGCCCTGCAAGAGACCCAGTACTTC. As protein: CASSQRQGALQETQYF.

This clone was picked up a small number of times. V and J are TRBV4-1 and TRBJ1-2; 9 bases are a match to TRBD1. CDR1 MGHRA and CDR2 YSYEKL come from the germline V gene. CDR3 length: 21 residues. The V and J ends lost 1 base and 2 bases, in that order; junction bases with no gene match: 20. Here the CDR3 reads CASSQVAPKKGQGGTNYGYTF. In nucleotides, the CDR3 is TGCGCCAGCAGCCAAGTCGCCCCTAAGAAGGGACAGGGCGGTACGAACTATGGCTACACCTTC.

V and J are TRBV9 and TRBJ2-2; 10 bases match TRBD2. Germline V gene data show CDR1 as SGDLS and CDR2 as YYNGEE. The CDR3 totals 16 residues. The trim removed 0 bases at V and 1 base at J, leaving 0 bases unmatched. This CDR3 reads CASSVGTSGNTGELFF. The CDR3 nucleotides read TGTGCCAGCAGCGTAGGGACTAGCGGGAACACCGGGGAGCTGTTTTTT.

V and J are TRBV12-5 and TRBJ1-1; D remains ambiguous. The V and J ends lost 7 bases and 3 bases respectively, with 12 bases between them. The CDR3 is 13 amino acids. Germline-derived CDR1 and CDR2 are LGHNT and FRNRAP. The CDR3 coding sequence is TGTGCTAGTGCCGAGACGTGGTACACTGAAGCTTTCTTT. Its translation is CASAETWYTEAFF.

The sample holds one count of this clone. This chain joins TRBV9 and TRBJ2-3; D gene ambiguous. Trimming stripped 0 bases from V and 6 bases from J, with 11 bases between. The germline V gene encodes CDR1 SGDLS and CDR2 YYNGEE. The CDR3 is 14 amino acids. CDR3 loop: CASSVAPFQDTQYF. In DNA form, the CDR3 reads TGTGCCAGCAGCGTAGCTCCTTTCCAGGATACGCAGTATTTT.

The genes are TRBV6-1 and TRBJ2-7, with TRBD2 matching 9 bases. Germline CDR1 reads MNHNS; CDR2 reads SASEGT. CDR3 length: 16 residues. V shed 3 bases, J shed 2 bases, and the junction held 8 bases outside the gene matches. The DNA for the CDR3 is TGTGCCAGCAGTGACCAAAGGACTAGCGCGACCTACGAGCAGTACTTC. This translates into CASSDQRTSATYEQYF.

The V and J genes are TRBV5-1 and TRBJ2-3; D gene uncertain. The V end was cut by 4 bases, the J end by 3 bases, with 24 bases between. The CDR3 is 18 residues long. Germline V lookup: CDR1 SGHRS, CDR2 YFSETQ. DNA for the CDR3: TGCGCCAGCAGCCAGAAAGCTGACTTATATCCTAGTACAGATACGCAGTATTTT. This encodes CASSQKADLYPSTDTQYF.

The rearrangement uses TRBV7-6 and TRBJ1-1; D remains unclear. The germline V gene encodes CDR1 SGHVS and CDR2 FNYEAQ. This CDR3 has 13 amino acids. V was shortened by 5 bases and J by 1 base, with 8 bases between the two germline ends. Here the CDR3 reads CASSRDTNTEAFF. In DNA form, the CDR3 reads TGTGCCAGCAGCCGAGACACGAACACTGAAGCTTTCTTT.

Worth noting for this clone: One junction end disagrees with the germline gene, perhaps due to a read error. The rearrangement links TRBV7-2 to TRBJ2-1; D not resolved. Germline V gene lookup returns CDR1 SGHTA and CDR2 FQGNSA. CDR3 length equals 13 residues. The CDR3, as DNA: TGTGCCAGCAGCTTAGGGTCTGCGAATGAGCAGCTCTTC. It encodes CASSLGSANEQLF.

The chain carries TRBV5-8 and TRBJ1-4, with unresolved D. This CDR3 has 10 residues. Germline loops: CDR1 SGHTS, CDR2 YDEGEE. The V end was cut by 6 bases, the J end by 10 bases, with 7 bases between. This chain's CDR3 is CASNSGKLFF. The CDR3 DNA is TGTGCCAGCAATAGCGGAAAACTGTTTTTT. The full variable domain, completed using reference TRBV5-8 and TRBJ1-4, is EAGVTQSPTHLIKTRGQQATLRCSPISGHTSVYWYQQALGLGLQFLLWYDEGEERNRGNFPPRFSGRQFPNYSSELNVNALELEDSALYLCASNSGKLFFGSGTQLSVL.

This chain links TRBV19 with TRBJ2-3, with D uncertain. This CDR3 comprises 14 residues. Trimming took off 6 bases at V and 4 bases at J, with 14 bases between the two ends. Germline V CDR1 and CDR2: LNHDA, SQIVND (reference sequence). The CDR3 here is CASRPTHRADTQYF. CDR3 sequence (DNA): TGTGCCAGTAGACCTACTCATAGGGCAGATACGCAGTATTTT.

V usage is TRBV7-9 and J usage is TRBJ2-1, with D perhaps matching TRBD1 or TRBD2 (5 bases each). Germline V lookup: CDR1 SEHNR, CDR2 FQNEAQ (reference sequence). V was shortened by 0 bases and J by 7 bases, with 16 bases between the two germline ends. The CDR3 loop spans 16 amino acids. CDR3 amino acids: CASSLAFQLGENEQFF. The CDR3 coding sequence is TGTGCCAGCAGCTTAGCGTTTCAACTAGGGGAGAATGAGCAGTTCTTC.

This chain connects TRBV5-1 to TRBJ2-3, with TRBD2 matching over 12 bases. The CDR3 covers 13 residues. Germline values: CDR1 SGHRS, CDR2 YFSETQ. The CDR3 DNA sequence: TGCACTCTAGCGGGAGGGTTATCAGATACGCAGTATTTT. It codes for CTLAGGLSDTQYF.

This chain links TRBV27 with TRBJ1-2, with D uncertain. The CDR3 is 13 residues long. Germline V gene lookup returns CDR1 MNHEY and CDR2 SMNVEV (reference sequence). Trimming took off 4 bases at V and 4 bases at J, with 10 bases between the two ends. The CDR3 coding sequence is TGTGCCAGCAGTTATCAGCAGAGCTATGGCTACACCTTC. Amino acids: CASSYQQSYGYTF.

The chain uses TRBV7-2 and TRBJ1-5; 9 bases align to TRBD1. The CDR3 is 16 residues long. Germline lookup yields CDR1 SGHTA and CDR2 FQGNSA. The trim removed 5 bases at V and 0 bases at J, leaving 5 bases unmatched. CDR3 coding DNA: TGTGCCAGCAGCATCGGGACAGGGAATAGCAATCAGCCCCAGCATTTT. Translation: CASSIGTGNSNQPQHF.

As for this clone: Other DNA sequences from this sample encode an identical CDR3 as well. CDR3 nucleotides: TGCGCCAGCAGCTTGGCGGGGAACACCGGGGAGCTGTTTTTT. This encodes CASSLAGNTGELFF. The rearrangement uses TRBV5-1 and TRBJ2-2; D not certain. Germline V CDR1 and CDR2: SGHRS, YFSETQ. The CDR3 is made up of 14 amino acids. V dropped 0 bases and J dropped 1 base, with 4 bases sitting between them.

The V call is TRBV4-1, the J call TRBJ1-6; possible D gene TRBD1, 5 bases. Between the trimmed V and J ends, which lost 3 bases and 0 bases, there was a span of 12 bases. The CDR3 is 17 residues long. Looked up from germline, CDR1 is MGHRA and CDR2 is YSYEKL. The CDR3 nucleotides read TGCGCCAGCAGCCAGGGGGACGGGAGCTCCTATAATTCACCCCTCCACTTT. Translation gives CASSQGDGSSYNSPLHF.

V gene TRBV14 combines with J gene TRBJ2-7; no reliable D call. The length of the CDR3 is 11 residues. The V gene lost 2 bases and the J gene lost 3 bases, with 2 bases spanning the gap. Germline CDR1 SGHDN, CDR2 FVKESK. CDR3 region: CASSQNYEQYF. CDR3 coding DNA: TGTGCCAGCAGCCAAAACTACGAGCAGTACTTC. Based on the CDR3 plus reference TRBV14 and TRBJ2-7, the full variable domain is EAGVTQFPSHSVIEKGQTVTLRCDPISGHDNLYWYRRVMGKEIKFLLHFVKESKQDESGMPNNRFLAERTGGTYSTLKVQPAELEDSGVYFCASSQNYEQYFGPGTRLTVT.

This sequence joins TRBV6-5 and TRBJ2-1; the match to TRBD2 covers 8 bases. The germline gives CDR1 MNHEY, CDR2 SVGAGI. V dropped 2 bases and J dropped 4; count of bases not matched to a gene: 7. The CDR3 is 16 amino acids. The CDR3 reads CASSYRAGGLYNEQFF. The CDR3 nucleotides read TGTGCCAGCAGTTACCGGGCGGGGGGCTTATACAATGAGCAGTTCTTC.

This chain links TRBV6-5 with TRBJ1-2, with D unclear. In germline, CDR1 is MNHEY, CDR2 SVGAGI. V lost 6 bases, J lost 0 bases, and 14 bases lay in between. CDR3 size: 15 residues. The DNA of the CDR3 is TGTGCCAGCAGACGTACGGGCCTAGCTAACTATGGCTACACCTTC. This translates into CASRRTGLANYGYTF.

This chain links TRBV7-2 with TRBJ2-3, with D possibly TRBD2 on 6 matching bases. Trimming took off 8 bases at V and 5 bases at J, with 11 bases between the two ends. The CDR3 spans 12 residues. CDR1 is SGHTA, CDR2 FQGNSA, per germline. Written as DNA, the CDR3 is TGTGCCAGCGGAGGGTATTTAGATACGCAGTATTTT. Its translation is CASGGYLDTQYF.

A single count supports this clone. The chain carries TRBV7-2 and TRBJ2-3; tentatively, D is TRBD2 (5 bases). The V end was cut by 5 bases, the J end by 3 bases, with 12 bases between. Germline lookup yields CDR1 SGHTA and CDR2 FQGNSA. This CDR3 spans 14 amino acids. This chain's CDR3 is CASSRDLETDTQYF. The CDR3 DNA reads TGTGCCAGCAGCCGGGATCTAGAAACAGATACGCAGTATTTT. Full variable domain (missing parts from reference TRBV7-2 and TRBJ2-3): GAGVSQSPSNKVTEKGKDVELRCDPISGHTALYWYRQSLGQGLEFLIYFQGNSAPDKSGLPSDRFSAERTGGSVSTLTIQRTQQEDSAVYLCASSRDLETDTQYFGPGTRLTVL.

The chain couples TRBV2 to TRBJ2-5; 13 nucleotides agree with TRBD2. The V gene end was trimmed by 5 bases and the J gene end by 2 bases; junction bases not matched to a gene: 5. The CDR3 totals 16 residues. The V gene's germline CDR1 is SNHLY and CDR2 FYNNEI. CDR3 residues: CASSHGLAGEQETQYF. DNA for the CDR3: TGTGCCAGCAGTCACGGACTAGCGGGGGAGCAAGAGACCCAGTACTTC.

The V gene is TRBV7-2, the J gene TRBJ2-3; possibly TRBD2 for D (6 bases). CDR3 size: 16 residues. The germline gives CDR1 SGHTA, CDR2 FQGNSA. V lost 5 bases and J 7 bases, leaving 22 bases between the germline ends. The CDR3 reads CASSPFDAGSQNTQYF. In DNA form, the CDR3 reads TGTGCCAGCAGCCCCTTTGACGCGGGGTCCCAAAATACGCAGTATTTT.

The chain carries TRBV4-1 and TRBJ1-3; D might be TRBD1 (5 bases). There are 14 residues in the CDR3. Trimming removed 2 bases from V and 0 bases from J, with 5 bases in between. CDR1 is MGHRA, CDR2 YSYEKL, per germline. The CDR3 DNA reads as TGCGCCAGCAGCCAAACAGGCTCTGGAAACACCATATATTTT. Translated, it gives CASSQTGSGNTIYF.

The V and J genes are TRBV28 and TRBJ1-4; D unclear. The germline gives CDR1 MDHEN, CDR2 SYDVKM. This CDR3 is 16 amino acids long. V lost 3 bases to trimming and J lost 3 bases, with 14 bases between them. The CDR3 here is CASSFYGPRANEKLFF. The CDR3 DNA is TGTGCCAGCAGTTTTTACGGACCTCGGGCTAATGAAAAACTGTTTTTT.

This chain uses TRBV5-1 with TRBJ2-5; D ambiguous. Trimming took off 1 base at V and 7 bases at J, with 8 bases between the two ends. From germline, CDR1 is SGHRS and CDR2 YFSETQ. The length of the CDR3 is 12 residues. CDR3: CASSLSLGTQYF. CDR3 coding DNA: TGCGCCAGCAGCTTGTCGTTGGGGACCCAGTACTTC. The whole variable domain, filled in from reference TRBV5-1 and TRBJ2-5, reads KAGVTQTPRYLIKTRGQQVTLSCSPISGHRSVSWYQQTPGQGLQFLFEYFSETQRNKGNFPGRFSGRQFSNSRSEMNVSTLELGDSALYLCASSLSLGTQYFGPGTRLLVL.